The T cell receptor (beta chain) described here comes from a study of blood T cell repertoires in COVID-19. Across the whole study: The United States, Italy and Spain were the sources of the acute and convalescent COVID-19 samples. From T cells, B-cell-depleted T cells, or PBMCs came the material, which was cDNA or gDNA.

V shed 7 bases and J 5 bases; nucleotides not matched to a gene: 13. Germline CDR1 and CDR2: LGHDT and YNNKEL (reference sequence). This CDR3 comprises 16 residues. Per the original methods: The authors estimated nucleated cell counts from reference gene primer amplification. This table comes from immunoSEQ multiplex PCR, and its TCRdb copy is limited to in-frame clones, with some not included. That table furnishes V, J and clone size, whereas the DNA furnished D and trimming. The sample holds 25,000 to 35,000 clones, roughly 89% seen once. The TCR sequence derives from a human donor with acute or convalescent COVID-19. The donor label of this sample is uncertain. The sequenced material came from peripheral blood. This chain links TRBV3-1 (or the pseudogene TRBV3-2) with TRBJ2-5; 10 nucleotides line up with TRBD2. The CDR3 DNA is TGTGCCAGCAAGTTAAAGCGGGGGGGGACCAGGGAGACCCAGTACTTC. The encoded protein is CASKLKRGGTRETQYF.